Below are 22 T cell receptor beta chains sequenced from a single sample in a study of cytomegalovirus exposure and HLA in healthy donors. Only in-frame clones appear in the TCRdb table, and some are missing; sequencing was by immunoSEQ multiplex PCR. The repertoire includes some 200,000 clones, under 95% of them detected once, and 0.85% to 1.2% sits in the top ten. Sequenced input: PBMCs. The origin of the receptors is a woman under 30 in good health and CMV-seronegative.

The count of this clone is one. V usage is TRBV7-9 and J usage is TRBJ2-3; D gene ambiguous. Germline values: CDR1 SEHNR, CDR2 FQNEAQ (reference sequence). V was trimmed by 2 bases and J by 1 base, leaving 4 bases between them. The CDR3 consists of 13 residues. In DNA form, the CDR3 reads TGTGCCAGCAGCTTATTAGGCACAGATACGCAGTATTTT. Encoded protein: CASSLLGTDTQYF.

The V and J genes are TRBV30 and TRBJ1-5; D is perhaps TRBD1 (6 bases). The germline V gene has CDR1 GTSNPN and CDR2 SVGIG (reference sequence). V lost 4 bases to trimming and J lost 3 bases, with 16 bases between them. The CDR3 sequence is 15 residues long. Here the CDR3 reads CAWKRGDRLNQPQHF. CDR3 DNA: TGTGCCTGGAAACGAGGCGACAGGCTCAATCAGCCCCAGCATTTT.

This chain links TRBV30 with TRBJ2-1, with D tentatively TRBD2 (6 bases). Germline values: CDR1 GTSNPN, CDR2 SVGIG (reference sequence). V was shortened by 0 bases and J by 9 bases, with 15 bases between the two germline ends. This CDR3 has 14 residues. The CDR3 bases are TGTGCCTGGAGTGTACTCATGGCTAGCGCTGAGCAGTTCTTC. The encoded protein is CAWSVLMASAEQFF.

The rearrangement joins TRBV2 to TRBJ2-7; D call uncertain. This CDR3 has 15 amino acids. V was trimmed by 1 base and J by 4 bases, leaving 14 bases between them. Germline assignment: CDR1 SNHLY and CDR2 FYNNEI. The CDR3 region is CASSEGSTVVYEQYF. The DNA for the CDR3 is TGTGCCAGCAGTGAAGGGTCAACGGTTGTGTACGAGCAGTACTTC.

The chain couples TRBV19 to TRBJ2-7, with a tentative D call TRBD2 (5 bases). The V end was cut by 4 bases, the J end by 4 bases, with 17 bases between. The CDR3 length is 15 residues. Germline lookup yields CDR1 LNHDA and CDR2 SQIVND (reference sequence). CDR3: CASSTAPGGEYEQYF. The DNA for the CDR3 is TGTGCCAGTAGTACCGCCCCCGGAGGTGAGTACGAGCAGTACTTC.

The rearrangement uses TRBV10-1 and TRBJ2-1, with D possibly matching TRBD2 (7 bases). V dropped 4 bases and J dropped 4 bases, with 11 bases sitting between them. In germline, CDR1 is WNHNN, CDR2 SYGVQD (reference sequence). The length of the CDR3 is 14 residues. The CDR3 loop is CASSGGGGYNEQFF. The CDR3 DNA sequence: TGCGCCAGCAGTGGAGGGGGGGGGTACAATGAGCAGTTCTTC.

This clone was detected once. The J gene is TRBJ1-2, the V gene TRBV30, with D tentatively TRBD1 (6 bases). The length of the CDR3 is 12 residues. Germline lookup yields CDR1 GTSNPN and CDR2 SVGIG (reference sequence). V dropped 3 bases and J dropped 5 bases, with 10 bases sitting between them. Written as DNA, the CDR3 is TGTGCCTGGAGCGGGGGGGCTTATGGCTACACCTTC. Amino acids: CAWSGGAYGYTF.

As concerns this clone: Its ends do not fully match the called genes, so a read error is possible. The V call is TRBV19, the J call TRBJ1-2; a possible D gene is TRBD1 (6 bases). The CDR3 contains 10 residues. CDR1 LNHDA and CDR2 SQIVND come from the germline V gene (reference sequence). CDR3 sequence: CATGRDKSRF. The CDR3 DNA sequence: TGTGCCACGGGCCGGGACAAGTCCCGCTTC.

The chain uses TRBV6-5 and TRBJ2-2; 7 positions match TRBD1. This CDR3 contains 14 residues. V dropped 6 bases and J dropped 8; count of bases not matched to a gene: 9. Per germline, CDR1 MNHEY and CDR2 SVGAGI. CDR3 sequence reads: CASRGDRVGGELFF. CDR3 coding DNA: TGTGCCAGCAGGGGAGACAGGGTCGGAGGGGAGCTGTTTTTT.

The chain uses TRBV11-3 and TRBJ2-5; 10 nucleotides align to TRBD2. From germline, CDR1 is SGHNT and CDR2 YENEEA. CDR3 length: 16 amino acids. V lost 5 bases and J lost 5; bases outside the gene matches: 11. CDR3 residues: CASSPRGLAGVETQYF. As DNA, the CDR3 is TGTGCCAGCAGCCCACGGGGGCTAGCGGGAGTGGAGACCCAGTACTTC. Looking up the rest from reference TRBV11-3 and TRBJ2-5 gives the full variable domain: EAGVVQSPRYKIIEKKQPVAFWCNPISGHNTLYWYLQNLGQGPELLIRYENEEAVDDSQLPKDRFSAERLKGVDSTLKIQPAELGDSAVYLCASSPRGLAGVETQYFGPGTRLLVL.

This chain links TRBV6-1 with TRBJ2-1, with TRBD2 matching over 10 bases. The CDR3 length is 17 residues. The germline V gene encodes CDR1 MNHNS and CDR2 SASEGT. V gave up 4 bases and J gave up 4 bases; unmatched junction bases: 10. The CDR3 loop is CASSGISGRNLYNEQFF. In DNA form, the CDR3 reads TGTGCCAGCAGTGGGATTAGCGGGAGGAATCTATACAATGAGCAGTTCTTC.

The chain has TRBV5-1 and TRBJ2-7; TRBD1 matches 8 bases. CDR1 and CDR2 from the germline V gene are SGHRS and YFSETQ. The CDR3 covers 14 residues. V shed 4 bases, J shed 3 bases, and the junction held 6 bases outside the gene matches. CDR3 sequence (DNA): TGCGCCAGCAGCGGGACAGGCCAACTCTACGAGCAGTACTTC. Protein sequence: CASSGTGQLYEQYF.

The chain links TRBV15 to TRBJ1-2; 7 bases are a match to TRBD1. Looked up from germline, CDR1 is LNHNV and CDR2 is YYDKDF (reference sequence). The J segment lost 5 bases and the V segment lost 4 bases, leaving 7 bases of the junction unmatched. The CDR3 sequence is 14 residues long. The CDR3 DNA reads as TGTGCCACCAGCAAAGACAGGGATCGATATGGCTACACCTTC. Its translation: CATSKDRDRYGYTF.

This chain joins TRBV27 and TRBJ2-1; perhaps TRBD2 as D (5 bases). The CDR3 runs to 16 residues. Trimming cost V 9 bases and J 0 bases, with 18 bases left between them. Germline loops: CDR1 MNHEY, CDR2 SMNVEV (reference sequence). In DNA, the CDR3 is TGTGCCAGTACGTCGCCCGTCGGGGTCTCCTACAATGAGCAGTTCTTC. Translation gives CASTSPVGVSYNEQFF.

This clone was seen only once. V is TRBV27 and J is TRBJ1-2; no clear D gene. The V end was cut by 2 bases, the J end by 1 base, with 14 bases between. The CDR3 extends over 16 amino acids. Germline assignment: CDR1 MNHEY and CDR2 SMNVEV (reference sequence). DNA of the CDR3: TGTGCCAGCAGTTTACTGTACAGACGAATTAACTATGGCTACACCTTC. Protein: CASSLLYRRINYGYTF.

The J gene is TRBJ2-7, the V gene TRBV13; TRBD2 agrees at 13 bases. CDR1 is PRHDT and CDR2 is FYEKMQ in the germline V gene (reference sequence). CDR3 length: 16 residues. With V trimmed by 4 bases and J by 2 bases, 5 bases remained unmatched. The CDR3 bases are TGTGCCAGCAGCTACCCCGGGACTAGCGGGGCCTACGAGCAGTACTTC. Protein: CASSYPGTSGAYEQYF.

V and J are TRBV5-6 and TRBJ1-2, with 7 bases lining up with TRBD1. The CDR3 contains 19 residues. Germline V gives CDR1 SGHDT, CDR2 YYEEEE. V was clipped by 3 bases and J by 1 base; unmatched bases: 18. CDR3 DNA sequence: TGTGCCAGCAGCTCTCGCGCCTGGACAGGTCAAGTTCTTAACTATGGCTACACCTTC. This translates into CASSSRAWTGQVLNYGYTF.

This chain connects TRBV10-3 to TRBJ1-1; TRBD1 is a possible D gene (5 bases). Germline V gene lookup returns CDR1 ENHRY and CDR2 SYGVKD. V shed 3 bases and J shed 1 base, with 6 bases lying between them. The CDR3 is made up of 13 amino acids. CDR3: CAISEGANTEAFF. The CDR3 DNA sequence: TGTGCCATCAGTGAAGGGGCGAACACTGAAGCTTTCTTT.

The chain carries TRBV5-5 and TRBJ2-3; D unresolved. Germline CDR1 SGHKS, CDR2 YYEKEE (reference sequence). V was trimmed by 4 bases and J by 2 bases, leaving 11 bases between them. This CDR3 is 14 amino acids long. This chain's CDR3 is CASSKQILTDTQYF. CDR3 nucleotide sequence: TGTGCCAGCAGCAAACAGATACTCACAGATACGCAGTATTTT.

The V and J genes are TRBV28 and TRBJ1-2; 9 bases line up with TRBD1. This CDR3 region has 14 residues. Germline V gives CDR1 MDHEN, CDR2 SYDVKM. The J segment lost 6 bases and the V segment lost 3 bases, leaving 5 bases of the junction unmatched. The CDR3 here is CASSFLGQGNGYTF. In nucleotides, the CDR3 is TGTGCCAGCAGTTTCCTAGGACAGGGGAATGGCTACACCTTC.

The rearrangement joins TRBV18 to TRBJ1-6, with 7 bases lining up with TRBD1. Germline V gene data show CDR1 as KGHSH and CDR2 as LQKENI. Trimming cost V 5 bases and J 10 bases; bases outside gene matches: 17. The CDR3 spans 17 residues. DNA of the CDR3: TGTGCCAGCTCAAATAAACAGGGGCCCCCCAGAAAGTCACCCCTCCACTTT. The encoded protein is CASSNKQGPPRKSPLHF.

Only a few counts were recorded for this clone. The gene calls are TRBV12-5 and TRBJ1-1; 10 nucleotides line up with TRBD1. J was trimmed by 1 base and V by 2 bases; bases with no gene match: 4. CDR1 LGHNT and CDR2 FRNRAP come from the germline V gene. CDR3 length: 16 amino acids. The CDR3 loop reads CASGLMGQGPNTEAFF. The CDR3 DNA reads TGTGCTAGTGGTTTGATGGGACAGGGGCCGAACACTGAAGCTTTCTTT.